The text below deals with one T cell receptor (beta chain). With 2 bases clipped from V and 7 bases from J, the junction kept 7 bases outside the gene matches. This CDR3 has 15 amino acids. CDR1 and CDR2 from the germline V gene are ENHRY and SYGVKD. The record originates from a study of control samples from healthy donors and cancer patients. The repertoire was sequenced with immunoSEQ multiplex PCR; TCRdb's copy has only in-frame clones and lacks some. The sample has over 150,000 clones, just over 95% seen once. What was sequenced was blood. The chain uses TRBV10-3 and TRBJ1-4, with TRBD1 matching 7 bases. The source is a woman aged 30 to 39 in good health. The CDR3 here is CAISETTGVPEKLFF. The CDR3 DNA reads TGTGCCATCAGTGAGACAACAGGGGTCCCTGAAAAACTGTTTTTT.